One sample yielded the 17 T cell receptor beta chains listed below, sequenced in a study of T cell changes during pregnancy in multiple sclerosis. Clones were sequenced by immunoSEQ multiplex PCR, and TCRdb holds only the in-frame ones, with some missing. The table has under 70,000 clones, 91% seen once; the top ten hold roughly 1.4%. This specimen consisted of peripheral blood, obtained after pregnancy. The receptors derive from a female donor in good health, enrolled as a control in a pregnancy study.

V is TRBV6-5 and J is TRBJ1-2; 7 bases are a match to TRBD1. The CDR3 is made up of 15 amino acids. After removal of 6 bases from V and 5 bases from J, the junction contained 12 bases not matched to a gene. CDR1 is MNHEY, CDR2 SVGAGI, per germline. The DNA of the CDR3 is TGTGCCAGCAGAAACTTGTGGGACAGCGGATATGGCTACACCTTC. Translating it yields CASRNLWDSGYGYTF.

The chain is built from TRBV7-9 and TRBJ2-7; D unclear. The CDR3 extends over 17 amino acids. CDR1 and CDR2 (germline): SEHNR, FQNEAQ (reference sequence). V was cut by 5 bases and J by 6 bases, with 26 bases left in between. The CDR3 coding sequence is TGTGCCAGCAGCAGCATCCTCGGAGTCAGACCTTCTTTCGAGCAGTACTTC. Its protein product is CASSSILGVRPSFEQYF.

The CDR3 region is CATYKGVNGYTF. In nucleotides, the CDR3 is TGTGCCACCTACAAGGGGGTAAATGGCTACACCTTC. The V gene is TRBV6-1, the J gene TRBJ1-2; tentatively, D is TRBD1 (6 bases). The germline CDR1 and CDR2 sequences are MNHNS and SASEGT. V was clipped by 10 bases and J by 6 bases, with 15 bases between them. This CDR3 is built from 12 residues.

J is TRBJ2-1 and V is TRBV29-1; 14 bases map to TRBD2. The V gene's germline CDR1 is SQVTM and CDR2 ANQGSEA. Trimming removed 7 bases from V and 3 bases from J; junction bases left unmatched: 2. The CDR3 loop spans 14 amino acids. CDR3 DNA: TGCAGCGGGGGACTAGCGGGGGACTACAATGAGCAGTTCTTC. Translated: CSGGLAGDYNEQFF.

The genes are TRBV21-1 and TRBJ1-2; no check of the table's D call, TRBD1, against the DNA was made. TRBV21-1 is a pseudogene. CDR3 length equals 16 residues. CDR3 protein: CASSKKKGGQGDGYTF. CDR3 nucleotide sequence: TGTGCCAGCAGCAAAAAAAAGGGGGGACAGGGGGATGGCTACACCTTC.

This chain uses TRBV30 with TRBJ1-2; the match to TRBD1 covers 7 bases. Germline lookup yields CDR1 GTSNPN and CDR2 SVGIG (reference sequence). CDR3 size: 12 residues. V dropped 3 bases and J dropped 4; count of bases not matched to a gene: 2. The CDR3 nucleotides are TGTGCCTGGAGCAGGGACAGCTATGGCTACACCTTC. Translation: CAWSRDSYGYTF.

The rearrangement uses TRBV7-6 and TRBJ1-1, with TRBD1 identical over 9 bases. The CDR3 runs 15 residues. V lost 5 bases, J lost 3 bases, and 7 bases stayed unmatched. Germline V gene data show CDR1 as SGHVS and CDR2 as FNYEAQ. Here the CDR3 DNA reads TGTGCCAGCAGCCCCCGGGACAGGGTCCACACTGAAGCTTTCTTT. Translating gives CASSPRDRVHTEAFF.

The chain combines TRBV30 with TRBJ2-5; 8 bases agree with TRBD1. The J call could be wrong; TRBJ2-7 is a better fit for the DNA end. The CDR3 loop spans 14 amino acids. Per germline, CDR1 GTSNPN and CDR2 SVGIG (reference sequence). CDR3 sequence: CAWTPDRDIYEQYF. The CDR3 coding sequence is TGTGCCTGGACCCCGGACAGGGATATCTACGAGCAGTACTTC.

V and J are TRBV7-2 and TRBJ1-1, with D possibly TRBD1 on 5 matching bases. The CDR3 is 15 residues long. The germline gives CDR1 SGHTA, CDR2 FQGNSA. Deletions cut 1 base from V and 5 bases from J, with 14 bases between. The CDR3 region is CASSLVGQGGTEAFF. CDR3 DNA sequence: TGTGCCAGCAGCTTAGTAGGTCAGGGTGGGACTGAAGCTTTCTTT.

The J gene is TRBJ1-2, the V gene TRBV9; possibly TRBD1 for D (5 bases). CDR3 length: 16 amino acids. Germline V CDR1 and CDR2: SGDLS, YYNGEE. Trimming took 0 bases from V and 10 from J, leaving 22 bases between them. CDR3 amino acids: CASSVDPSITTAPYTF. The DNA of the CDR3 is TGTGCCAGCAGCGTAGATCCCAGCATAACGACAGCTCCCTACACCTTC.

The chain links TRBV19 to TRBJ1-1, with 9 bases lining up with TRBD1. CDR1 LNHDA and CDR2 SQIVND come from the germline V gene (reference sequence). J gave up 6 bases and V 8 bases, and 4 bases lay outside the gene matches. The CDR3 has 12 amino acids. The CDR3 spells CASSDRGAEAFF. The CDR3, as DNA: TGTGCCAGTTCGGACAGGGGCGCTGAAGCTTTCTTT.

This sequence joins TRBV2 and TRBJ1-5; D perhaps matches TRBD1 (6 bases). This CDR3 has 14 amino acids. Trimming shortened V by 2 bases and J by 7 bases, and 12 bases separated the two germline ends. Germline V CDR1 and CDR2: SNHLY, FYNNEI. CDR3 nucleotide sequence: TGTGCCAGCAGTGAAAGTCAGGGGTGGCAGCCCCAGCATTTT. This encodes CASSESQGWQPQHF.

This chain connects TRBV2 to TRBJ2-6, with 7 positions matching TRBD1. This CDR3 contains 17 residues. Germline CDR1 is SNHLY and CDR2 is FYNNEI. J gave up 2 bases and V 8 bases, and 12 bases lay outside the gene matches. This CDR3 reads CASQNDRVGTGANVLTF. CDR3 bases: TGTGCCAGCCAAAACGACAGGGTCGGGACTGGGGCCAACGTCCTGACTTTC.

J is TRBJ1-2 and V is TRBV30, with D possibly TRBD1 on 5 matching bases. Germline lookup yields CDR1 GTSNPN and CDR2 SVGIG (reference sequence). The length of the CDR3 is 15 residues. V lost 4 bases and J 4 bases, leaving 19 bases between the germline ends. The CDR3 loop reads CAWILHLGGSYGYTF. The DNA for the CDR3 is TGTGCCTGGATCCTCCATCTGGGGGGGTCCTATGGCTACACCTTC.

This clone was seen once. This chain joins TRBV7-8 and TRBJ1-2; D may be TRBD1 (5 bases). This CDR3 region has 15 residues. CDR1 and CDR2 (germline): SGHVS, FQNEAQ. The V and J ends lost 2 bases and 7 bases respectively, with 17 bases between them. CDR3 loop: CASSLLGAGVSGYTF. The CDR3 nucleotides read TGTGCCAGCAGCTTACTCGGGGCGGGGGTCTCTGGCTACACCTTC.

For the CDR3, the DNA is TGTGCCAGCAGTTACTCAGCAGGGCAAGGTGGCTACACCTTC. This sequence encodes CASSYSAGQGGYTF. The chain is built from TRBV6-6 and TRBJ1-2, with D possibly TRBD1 on 5 matching bases. This CDR3 is 14 amino acids long. The germline CDR1 and CDR2 sequences are MNHNY and SVGAGI (reference sequence). Trimming cost V 0 bases and J 7 bases, with 12 bases left between them.

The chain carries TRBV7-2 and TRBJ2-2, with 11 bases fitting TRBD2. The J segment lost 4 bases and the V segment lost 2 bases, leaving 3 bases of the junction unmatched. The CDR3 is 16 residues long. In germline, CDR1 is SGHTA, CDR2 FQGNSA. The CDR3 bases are TGTGCCAGCAGCTTAAGTAGCGGGGGGGCCACCGGGGAGCTGTTTTTT. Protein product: CASSLSSGGATGELFF.